What follows are 7 T cell receptor beta chains derived from one specimen sequenced in a study of cytomegalovirus exposure and HLA in healthy donors. The PCR employed 60 Vbeta primers together with 13 Jbeta primers. TCRdb's copy holds only in-frame clones and misses some; the assay was immunoSEQ multiplex PCR. The sample has 64,000 or so clones; approximately 70% are singletons. The sequenced sample was PBMCs. The receptors come from a woman aged 45 to 65 in good health and CMV-seropositive.

V usage is TRBV6-1 and J usage is TRBJ2-7; TRBD2 is a possible D gene (5 bases). V was cut by 2 bases and J by 2 bases, with 10 bases left in between. The germline V gene encodes CDR1 MNHNS and CDR2 SASEGT. The CDR3 consists of 14 residues. The CDR3 loop reads CASSEISVAYEQYF. CDR3 nucleotide sequence: TGTGCCAGCAGTGAAATTAGCGTAGCCTACGAGCAGTACTTC.

This clone turned up a few times. The V call is TRBV5-5, the J call TRBJ1-5; TRBD1 might be the D (6 bases). Germline V gene lookup returns CDR1 SGHKS and CDR2 YYEKEE (reference sequence). Trimming pared 2 bases from V and 3 bases from J, leaving 9 bases between. The CDR3 contains 14 residues. CDR3 bases: TGTGCCAGCAGCTTAGGACAGTTCAATCAGCCCCAGCATTTT. Its translation is CASSLGQFNQPQHF.

The chain recombines TRBV29-1 with TRBJ1-2; 9 bases agree with TRBD1. The CDR3 runs to 15 residues. V lost 4 bases, J lost 7 bases, and 13 bases stayed unmatched. Per germline, CDR1 SQVTM and CDR2 ANQGSEA. CDR3 region: CSVVQSPGTGIGYTF. DNA of the CDR3: TGCAGCGTTGTCCAATCCCCGGGGACAGGGATTGGCTACACCTTC.

This chain connects TRBV5-6 to TRBJ1-2, with D uncertain. Germline loops: CDR1 SGHDT, CDR2 YYEEEE. CDR3 length: 13 amino acids. Trimming removed 5 bases at V and 7 bases at J, with 15 bases between. The CDR3 sequence is CASRPPRSFGYTF. CDR3 DNA: TGTGCCAGCAGACCTCCTAGGTCGTTTGGCTACACCTTC.

V gene TRBV15 combines with J gene TRBJ1-4; 7 nucleotides line up with TRBD1. This CDR3 region has 16 residues. After removal of 3 bases from V and 4 bases from J, the junction contained 8 bases not matched to a gene. From germline, CDR1 is LNHNV and CDR2 YYDKDF (reference sequence). CDR3 sequence (DNA): TGTGCCACCAGCAGGGGGACAGTACACCTTAATGAAAAACTGTTTTTT. It specifies CATSRGTVHLNEKLFF.

This sequence joins TRBV6-5 and TRBJ2-4; D unresolved. The V end lost 5 bases, the J end lost 3 bases, and 8 bases lay between the germline ends. Germline-derived CDR1 and CDR2 are MNHEY and SVGAGI. CDR3 length: 13 residues. The CDR3 nucleotides read TGTGCCAGCAGTGAGAATTACAAAAACATTCAGTACTTC. This encodes CASSENYKNIQYF.

This CDR3 is CASRPTSGSIYNEQFF. The CDR3 nucleotides read TGTGCCAGCAGGCCCACTAGCGGGAGTATCTACAATGAGCAGTTCTTC. The chain has TRBV28 and TRBJ2-1, with 11 positions matching TRBD2. CDR1 and CDR2 from the germline V gene are MDHEN and SYDVKM. CDR3 size: 16 residues. Trimming took 6 bases from V and 3 from J; bases not matched to a gene: 7.